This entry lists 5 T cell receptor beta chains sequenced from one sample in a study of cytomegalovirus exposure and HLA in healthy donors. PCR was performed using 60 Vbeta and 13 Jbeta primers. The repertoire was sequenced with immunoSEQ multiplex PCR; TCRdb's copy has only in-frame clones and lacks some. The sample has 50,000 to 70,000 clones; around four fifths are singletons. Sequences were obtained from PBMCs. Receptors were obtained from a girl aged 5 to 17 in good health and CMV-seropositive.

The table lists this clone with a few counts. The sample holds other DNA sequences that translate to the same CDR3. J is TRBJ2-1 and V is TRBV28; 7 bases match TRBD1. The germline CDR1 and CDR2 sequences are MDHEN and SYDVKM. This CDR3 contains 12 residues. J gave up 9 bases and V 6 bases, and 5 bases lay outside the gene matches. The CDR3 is CASSLTGFEQFF. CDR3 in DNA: TGTGCCAGCAGCCTGACAGGGTTTGAGCAGTTCTTC.

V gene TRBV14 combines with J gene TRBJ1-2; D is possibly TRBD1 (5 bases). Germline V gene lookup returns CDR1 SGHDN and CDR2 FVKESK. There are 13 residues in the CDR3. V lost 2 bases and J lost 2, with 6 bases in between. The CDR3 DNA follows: TGTGCCAGCAGCCAACGGGGGAACTATGGCTACACCTTC. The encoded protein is CASSQRGNYGYTF.

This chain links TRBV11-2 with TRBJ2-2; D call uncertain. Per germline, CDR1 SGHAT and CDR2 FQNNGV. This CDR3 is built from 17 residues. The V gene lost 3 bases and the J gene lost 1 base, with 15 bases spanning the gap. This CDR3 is CASSFFLLQVNTGELFF. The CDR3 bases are TGTGCCAGCAGCTTTTTCCTTCTCCAGGTGAACACCGGGGAGCTGTTTTTT.

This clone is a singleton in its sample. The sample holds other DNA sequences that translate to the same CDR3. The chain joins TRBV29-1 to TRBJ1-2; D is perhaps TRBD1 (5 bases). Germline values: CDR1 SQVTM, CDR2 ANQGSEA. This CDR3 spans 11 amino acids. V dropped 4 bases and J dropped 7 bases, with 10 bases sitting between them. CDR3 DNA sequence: TGCAGCGTTGTCACCGGGGGTGGCTACACCTTC. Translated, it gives CSVVTGGGYTF.

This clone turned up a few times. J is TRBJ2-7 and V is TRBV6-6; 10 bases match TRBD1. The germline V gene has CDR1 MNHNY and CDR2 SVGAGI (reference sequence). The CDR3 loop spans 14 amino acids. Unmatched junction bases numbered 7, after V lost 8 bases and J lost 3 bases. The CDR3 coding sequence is TGTGCCAGCGGGTGGGACAGGGGCGACTACGAGCAGTACTTC. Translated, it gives CASGWDRGDYEQYF.